Listed here are 5 T cell receptor beta chains from one sample, sequenced in a study of blood T cell repertoires in COVID-19. Assay: immunoSEQ multiplex PCR; the TCRdb copy retains only in-frame clones and omits some. The sample lists some 190,000 clones; 88% were seen once. The sequenced material came from peripheral blood. The origin of the receptors is a human donor in a cohort sampled during active COVID-19.

The CDR3 DNA reads as TGTGCCAGCAGTTACGGACAAGGAGGGGATGAAAAACTGTTTTTT. Translated, it gives CASSYGQGGDEKLFF. This chain joins TRBV6-2 or TRBV6-3 and TRBJ1-4, with D possibly TRBD1 on 5 matching bases. CDR3 length equals 15 residues. Trimming removed 2 bases at V and 6 bases at J, with 13 bases between. Germline CDR1 and CDR2: MNHEY and SVGEGT.

The chain links TRBV7-8 to TRBJ1-2, with D possibly being TRBD1 (6 bases). The V gene lost 4 bases and the J gene lost 4 bases, with 25 bases spanning the gap. The CDR3 covers 18 residues. Looked up from germline, CDR1 is SGHVS and CDR2 is FQNEAQ. CDR3 loop: CASSSRPPGAHPLYGYTF. In nucleotides, the CDR3 is TGTGCCAGCAGCTCCCGGCCTCCAGGGGCGCATCCCCTCTATGGCTACACCTTC.

The rearrangement joins TRBV15 to TRBJ2-1; D perhaps matches TRBD2 (5 bases). The CDR3 runs 15 residues. Germline V gene lookup returns CDR1 LNHNV and CDR2 YYDKDF (reference sequence). V lost 0 bases to trimming and J lost 5 bases, with 11 bases between them. In DNA, the CDR3 is TGTGCCACCAGCAGAGATTTCCTAGCCAACAATGAGCAGTTCTTC. This encodes CATSRDFLANNEQFF. Full variable domain (outside the CDR3, taken from reference TRBV15 and TRBJ2-1): DAMVIQNPRYQVTQFGKPVTLSCSQTLNHNVMYWYQQKSSQAPKLLFHYYDKDFNNEADTPDNFQSRRPNTSFCFLDIRSPGLGDTAMYLCATSRDFLANNEQFFGPGTRLTVL.

This clone was seen just once. The chain uses TRBV2 and TRBJ2-1; 7 bases are a match to TRBD1. The CDR3 consists of 15 residues. V dropped 4 bases and J dropped 4; count of bases not matched to a gene: 7. Germline V lookup: CDR1 SNHLY, CDR2 FYNNEI. CDR3 residues: CASSVGRGSYNEQFF. CDR3 in DNA: TGTGCCAGCAGTGTGGGCAGGGGGTCGTACAATGAGCAGTTCTTC.

This clone is a singleton in its sample. The J gene is TRBJ2-5, the V gene TRBV4-2; TRBD1 matches 8 bases. The CDR3 totals 15 residues. V lost 4 bases and J lost 3; bases outside the gene matches: 7. Per germline, CDR1 LGHNA and CDR2 YNFKEQ. The CDR3 sequence is CASSPGQGIEETQYF. CDR3 DNA sequence: TGTGCCAGCAGCCCAGGACAGGGCATAGAAGAGACCCAGTACTTC.